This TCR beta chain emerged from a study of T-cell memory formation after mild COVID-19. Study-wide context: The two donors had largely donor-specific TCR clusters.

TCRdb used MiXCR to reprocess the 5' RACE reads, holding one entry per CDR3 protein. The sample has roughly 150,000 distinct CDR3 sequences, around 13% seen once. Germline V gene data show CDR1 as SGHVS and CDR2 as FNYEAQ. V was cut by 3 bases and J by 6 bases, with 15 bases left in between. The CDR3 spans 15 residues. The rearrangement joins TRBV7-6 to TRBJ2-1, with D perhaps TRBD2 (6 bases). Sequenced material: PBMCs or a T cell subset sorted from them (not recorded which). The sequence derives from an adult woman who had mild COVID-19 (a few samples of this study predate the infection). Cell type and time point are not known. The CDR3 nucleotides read TGTGCCAGCAGCTTGCACACGGGAGCCTTCAATGAGCAGTTCTTC. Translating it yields CASSLHTGAFNEQFF.